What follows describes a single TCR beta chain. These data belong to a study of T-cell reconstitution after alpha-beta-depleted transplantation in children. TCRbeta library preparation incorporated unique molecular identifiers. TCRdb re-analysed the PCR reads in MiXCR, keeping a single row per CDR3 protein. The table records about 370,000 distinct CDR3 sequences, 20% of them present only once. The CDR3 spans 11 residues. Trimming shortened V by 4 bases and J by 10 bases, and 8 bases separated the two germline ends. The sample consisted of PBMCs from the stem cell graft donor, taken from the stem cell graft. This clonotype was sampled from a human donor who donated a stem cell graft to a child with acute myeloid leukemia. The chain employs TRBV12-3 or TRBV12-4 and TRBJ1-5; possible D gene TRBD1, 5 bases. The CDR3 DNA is TGTGCCAGCAGTTCCCAGGGACCCCAGCATTTT. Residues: CASSSQGPQHF.